The 10 T cell receptor beta chains below come from one sample, sequenced in a study of CD8 T cells in Susac syndrome. After extraction with the RNeasy kit, about 0.45 to 1 ug of the RNA was reverse transcribed using random hexamers. TCRdb used MiXCR to reprocess the immunoSEQ multiplex PCR reads, holding one entry per CDR3 protein. The sample yields fewer than 150,000 distinct CDR3 sequences, 90% to 95% seen once. What was sequenced was CD4+ T cells from PBMCs. All receptors come from a human donor in good health.

This clonotype showed up just once. The chain employs TRBV29-1 and TRBJ2-1, with D perhaps given as TRBD1 or TRBD2 (6 bases each). V was pared by 8 bases and J by 5 bases, with 16 bases between. CDR3 size: 13 residues. Germline loops: CDR1 SQVTM, CDR2 ANQGSEA. In DNA form, the CDR3 reads TGCAGCAGGGGGGCGGACCCTAACAATGAGCAGTTCTTC. It encodes CSRGADPNNEQFF.

In its sample, this clonotype was seen once. This chain connects TRBV12-3 or TRBV12-4 to TRBJ2-2, with D tentatively TRBD1 or TRBD2 (5 bases each). V was clipped by 6 bases and J by 6 bases, with 14 bases between them. The CDR3 runs 14 residues. The chain's CDR3 is CASSSQGVAGELFF. In nucleotides, the CDR3 is TGTGCCAGCAGCTCCCAGGGAGTTGCCGGGGAGCTGTTTTTT.

V is TRBV27 and J is TRBJ1-2; unclear D gene. Germline values: CDR1 MNHEY, CDR2 SMNVEV (reference sequence). CDR3 length: 14 amino acids. Trimming took 3 bases from V and 7 from J, leaving 15 bases between them. As DNA, the CDR3 is TGTGCCAGCAGTTTTTCAGGCGCCCCTTTTGGCTACACCTTC. Translating it yields CASSFSGAPFGYTF.

The gene calls are TRBV6-6 and TRBJ2-7; D possibly corresponds to TRBD2 (6 bases). The CDR3 runs 16 residues. Germline V gives CDR1 MNHNY, CDR2 SVGAGI (reference sequence). Trimming cost V 7 bases and J 4 bases, with 23 bases left between them. CDR3 loop: CASTGRAGRSGYEQYF. CDR3 bases: TGTGCCAGCACCGGTAGGGCGGGACGTTCGGGGTACGAGCAGTACTTC.

The chain is built from TRBV2 and TRBJ2-5, with D possibly being TRBD2 (5 bases). The V gene lost 7 bases and the J gene lost 5 bases, with 17 bases spanning the gap. CDR1 and CDR2 (germline): SNHLY, FYNNEI. The CDR3 consists of 14 residues. The CDR3 protein is CASIGGGTGETQYF. DNA of the CDR3: TGTGCCAGCATCGGAGGAGGCACCGGGGAGACCCAGTACTTC.

The chain is built from TRBV28 and TRBJ2-7, with a possible D match to TRBD1 (6 bases). The V gene's germline CDR1 is MDHEN and CDR2 SYDVKM. The CDR3 contains 15 residues. Trimming shortened V by 5 bases and J by 3 bases, and 17 bases separated the two germline ends. The CDR3 sequence: CASSLTGTTLYEQYF. The CDR3 DNA sequence: TGTGCCAGCAGTCTCACCGGGACAACGCTCTACGAGCAGTACTTC. Full variable domain (missing parts from reference TRBV28 and TRBJ2-7): DVKVTQSSRYLVKRTGEKVFLECVQDMDHENMFWYRQDPGLGLRLIYFSYDVKMKEKGDIPEGYSVSREKKERFSLILESASTNQTSMYLCASSLTGTTLYEQYFGPGTRLTVT.

The V call is TRBV5-1, the J call TRBJ2-7; D uncertain. V was clipped by 5 bases and J by 3 bases, with 21 bases between them. The CDR3 has 16 amino acids. Germline CDR1 reads SGHRS; CDR2 reads YFSETQ. CDR3 amino acids: CASSKTSGRTGYEQYF. CDR3 nucleotides: TGCGCCAGCAGTAAAACAAGTGGAAGAACCGGCTACGAGCAGTACTTC.

This clonotype turned up a few times. This chain joins TRBV19 and TRBJ2-7, with 8 positions matching TRBD1. Germline loops: CDR1 LNHDA, CDR2 SQIVND (reference sequence). V dropped 6 bases and J dropped 1; count of bases not matched to a gene: 8. This CDR3 is 15 amino acids long. In DNA, the CDR3 is TGTGCCAGTAGCCTCCCCGGGACAGGATCCTACGAGCAGTACTTC. Translating gives CASSLPGTGSYEQYF.

V gene TRBV5-1 combines with J gene TRBJ2-5; D unclear. The V end lost 3 bases, the J end lost 2 bases, and 11 bases lay between the germline ends. The germline V gene encodes CDR1 SGHRS and CDR2 YFSETQ. The CDR3 is made up of 14 amino acids. CDR3: CASSSMQLQETQYF. The CDR3 nucleotides are TGCGCCAGCAGCTCCATGCAACTGCAAGAGACCCAGTACTTC.

This clonotype was seen only once. This chain connects TRBV25-1 to TRBJ2-7; D uncertain. The CDR3 consists of 11 residues. Looked up from germline, CDR1 is MGHDK and CDR2 is SYGVNS. With 4 bases removed from V and 6 bases from J, the gap between germline ends came to 7 bases. This CDR3 is CASSGGSEQYF. CDR3 DNA: TGTGCCAGCAGTGGAGGCTCCGAGCAGTACTTC.